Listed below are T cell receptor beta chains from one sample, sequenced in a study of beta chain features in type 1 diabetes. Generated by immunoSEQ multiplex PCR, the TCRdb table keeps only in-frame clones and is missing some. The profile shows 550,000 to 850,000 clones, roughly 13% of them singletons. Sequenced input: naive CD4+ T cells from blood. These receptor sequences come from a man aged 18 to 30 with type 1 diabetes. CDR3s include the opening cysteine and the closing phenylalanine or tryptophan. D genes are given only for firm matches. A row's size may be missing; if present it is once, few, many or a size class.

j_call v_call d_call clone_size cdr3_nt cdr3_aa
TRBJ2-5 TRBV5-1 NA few TGCGCCAGCAGCTTGGCAGGGCTGGGGGAGACCCAGTACTTC CASSLAGLGETQYF
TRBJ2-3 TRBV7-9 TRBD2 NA TGTGCCAGCAGCTCGGGACTAGCGGGGGTAACTAGCACAGATACGCAGTATTTT CASSSGLAGVTSTDTQYF
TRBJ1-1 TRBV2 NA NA TGTGCCAGCAGTTCAACGGGGTACACTGAAGCTTTCTTT CASSSTGYTEAFF
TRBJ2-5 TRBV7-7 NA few TGTGCTAGCAGCCTTGGGACTTTAGAGACCCAGTACTTC CASSLGTLETQYF
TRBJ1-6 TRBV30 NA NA TGTGCCTGGAGGATCTACGGGGGAGGAGATTCACCCCTCCACTTT CAWRIYGGGDSPLHF
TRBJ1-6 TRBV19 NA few TGTGCCAGTAGCAGACAGGAGGGTTATAATTCACCCCTCCACTTT CASSRQEGYNSPLHF
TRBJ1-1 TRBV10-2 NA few TGCGCCAGCACCGACAGGAACACTGAAGCTTTCTTT CASTDRNTEAFF
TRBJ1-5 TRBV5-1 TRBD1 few TGCGCCAGCAGCCTTGGACAGGGCCCGGAGGGGCCCCAGCATTTT CASSLGQGPEGPQHF
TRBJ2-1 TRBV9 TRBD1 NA TGTGTTTCCCAGGGGGTACCCAACAATGAGCAGTTCTTC CVSQGVPNNEQFF
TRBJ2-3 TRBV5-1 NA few TGCGCCAGCAGCCTCGGAGCAGCTGTTAGCACAGATACGCAGTATTTT CASSLGAAVSTDTQYF
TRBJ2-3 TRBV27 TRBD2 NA TGTGCCAGCAGTTCCTTTAGCGGGGGGTCCACAGATACGCAGTATTTT CASSSFSGGSTDTQYF
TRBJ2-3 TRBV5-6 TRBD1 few TGTGCCAGCAGCGACCGGACAGGGCCCACAGATACGCAGTATTTT CASSDRTGPTDTQYF
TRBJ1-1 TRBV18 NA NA TGTGCCAGCTCACCGCACTCCCCGGGTCCCGGGGGCACTGAAGCTTTCTTT CASSPHSPGPGGTEAFF
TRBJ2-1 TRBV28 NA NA TGTGCCAGCAGTTCACCGGCTCCAGGGGATTACAATGAGCAGTTCTTC CASSSPAPGDYNEQFF
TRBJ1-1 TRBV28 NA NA TGTGCCAGCAGTTTAGTGCCTACGGCTGAAGCTTTCTTT CASSLVPTAEAFF
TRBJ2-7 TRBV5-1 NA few TGCGCCAGTCGGGAGCAGTACTTC CASREQYF
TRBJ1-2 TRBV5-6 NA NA TGTGCCAGCACTTCCGGGACACCTAACTATGGCTACACCTTC CASTSGTPNYGYTF
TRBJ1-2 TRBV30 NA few TGTGCCTGGAGTGATGGGGGACCCGTCAACACCTTC CAWSDGGPVNTF
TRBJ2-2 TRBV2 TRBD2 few TGTGCCAGCTCTCAGCGGGGGGTTGGGGCCGGGGAGCTGTTTTTT CASSQRGVGAGELFF
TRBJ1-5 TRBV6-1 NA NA TGTGCCAGCAGTGAGCTGGTAGAACCGGGTCGTAGCAATCAGCCCCAGCATTTT CASSELVEPGRSNQPQHF
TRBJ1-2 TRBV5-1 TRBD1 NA TGCGCCAGCAGCTTGGCCGGGACAGAGTATGGCTACACCTTC CASSLAGTEYGYTF
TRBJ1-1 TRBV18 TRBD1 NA TGTGCCAGCTCTTCTACCACAGGGGGAAACACTGAAGCTTTCTTT CASSSTTGGNTEAFF
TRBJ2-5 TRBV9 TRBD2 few TGTGCCAGCAGCGTAGGAGGACTAGCGGGGGAAGAGACCCAGTACTTC CASSVGGLAGEETQYF
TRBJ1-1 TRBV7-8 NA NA TGTGCCAGCAGCTTTCACGAGAACACTGAAGCTTTCTTT CASSFHENTEAFF
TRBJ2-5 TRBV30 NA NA TGTGCCTGGACGCTTTACCAAGAGACCCAGTACTTC CAWTLYQETQYF
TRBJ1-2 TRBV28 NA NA TGTGCCAGCAGTTATTCTAAGTATGGCTACACCTTC CASSYSKYGYTF
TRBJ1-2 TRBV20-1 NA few TGCAGATCAGGGAACGGCTACACCTTC CRSGNGYTF
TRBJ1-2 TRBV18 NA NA TGTGCCAGCTCACCACCGGAGGCCTCTGGGGGCTACACCTTC CASSPPEASGGYTF
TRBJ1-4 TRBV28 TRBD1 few TGTGCCAGCAGTCTGTGGACAGGGAATGGGGAAAAACTGTTTTTT CASSLWTGNGEKLFF
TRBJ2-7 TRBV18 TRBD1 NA TGTGCCAGCTCACCACGCAAGGACAGGGCTGATACGGGGGAGCAGTACTTC CASSPRKDRADTGEQYF
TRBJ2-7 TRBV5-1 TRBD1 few TGCGCCAGCAGCTTGGGTTCTGGGACAGTCGACGAGCAGTACTTC CASSLGSGTVDEQYF
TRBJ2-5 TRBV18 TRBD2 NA TGTGCCAGCTCACCAATAGCGGGGGAAGAGACCCAGTACTTC CASSPIAGEETQYF
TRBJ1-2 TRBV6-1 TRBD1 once TGTGCCAGCAGCGGGACAGGGAATGGCTACACCTTC CASSGTGNGYTF
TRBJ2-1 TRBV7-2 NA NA TGTGCCAGCAGCTTAGTTAGAGGGAACAATGAGCAGTTCTTC CASSLVRGNNEQFF
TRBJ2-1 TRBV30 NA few TGTGCCTGGAGGCCGCTGCGGGAGCAGTTCTTC CAWRPLREQFF
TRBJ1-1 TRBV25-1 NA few TGTGCCAGCAGTGTAAGGGGAGCTGAAGCTTTCTTT CASSVRGAEAFF
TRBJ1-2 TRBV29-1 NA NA TGCAGCGTTGAAGTGCCCAACTGGGGCTACACCTTC CSVEVPNWGYTF
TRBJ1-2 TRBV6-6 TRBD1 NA TGTGCCAGCAGCCGGGACAGCCACCATGGCTACACCTTC CASSRDSHHGYTF
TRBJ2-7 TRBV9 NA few TGTGCCAGCAGCGTAGGCCCGGGGCCTTCCTACGAGCAGTACTTC CASSVGPGPSYEQYF
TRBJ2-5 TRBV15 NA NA TGTGCCACCAGCAGAGATCGGGGTGAGGAGACCCAGTACTTC CATSRDRGEETQYF
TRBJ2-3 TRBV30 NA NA TGTGCCTGGCCAATAGGAGATACGCAGTATTTT CAWPIGDTQYF